This T cell receptor (beta chain) was sequenced in a study of shared clonotypes between healthy human individuals. The CDR3 extends over 16 amino acids. V was shortened by 2 bases and J by 5 bases, with 19 bases between the two germline ends. Germline V lookup: CDR1 SGHTS, CDR2 YDEGEE. Generated by immunoSEQ multiplex PCR, the TCRdb table keeps only in-frame clones and is missing some. The table lists about 600,000 clones, approximately 97% of them singletons, with about 0.06% in the top ten. The study separated CD4+ cells into CD45RA+ naive and CD45RA-negative memory subsets. The sequenced sample was naive CD4+ T cells sorted from blood. Subset denoted: CD45RA+ positively selected. The chain combines TRBV5-8 with TRBJ1-1, with D perhaps TRBD1 (5 bases). This TCR derives from a woman aged 25 to 39 in good health. The CDR3 nucleotides are TGTGCCAGCAGCTTACCCCTGGGGGGGGAAGGTACTGAAGCTTTCTTT. This sequence encodes CASSLPLGGEGTEAFF.